This is a list of T cell receptor beta chains from one sample in a study of cytomegalovirus exposure and HLA in healthy donors. Profiling relied on immunoSEQ multiplex PCR, and the TCRdb table lists in-frame clones only, not all of them. This sample has approximately 39,000 clones, with more than 60% found just once. The sample taken for sequencing was PBMCs. Receptor source: a man aged 25 to 40 in good health and CMV-seronegative. Both conserved end residues are part of each CDR3. D genes are given only for firm matches. The listing skips clone size in some rows; elsewhere it reads once, few, many or a size class.

CDR3 length: 14; V gene: TRBV7-7; D gene: TRBD2; clone size: .; J gene: TRBJ2-5; CDR3 protein: CASSLAGRQETQYF; CDR3 DNA: TGTGCTAGCAGCTTAGCGGGCAGACAAGAGACCCAGTACTTC
CDR3 length: 11; V gene: TRBV28; D gene: .; clone size: .; J gene: TRBJ2-7; CDR3 protein: CASSSYREQYF; CDR3 DNA: TGTGCCAGCAGTTCCTACCGGGAGCAGTACTTC
CDR3 length: 14; V gene: TRBV12-5; D gene: .; clone size: .; J gene: TRBJ1-1; CDR3 protein: CASGLGGGNTEAFF; CDR3 DNA: TGTGCTAGTGGTTTGGGAGGGGGTAACACTGAAGCTTTCTTT
CDR3 length: 16; V gene: TRBV23-1; D gene: .; clone size: once; J gene: TRBJ2-7; CDR3 protein: CASSPMDSSLCYEQYF; CDR3 DNA: TGCGCCAGCAGTCCTATGGACAGCTCTCTTTGCTACGAGCAGTACTTC
CDR3 length: 16; V gene: TRBV6-5; D gene: TRBD2; clone size: .; J gene: TRBJ2-3; CDR3 protein: CASSYSASGSTDTQYF; CDR3 DNA: TGTGCCAGCAGTTACTCGGCTAGCGGAAGCACAGATACGCAGTATTTT
CDR3 length: 14; V gene: TRBV28; D gene: .; clone size: few; J gene: TRBJ1-5; CDR3 protein: CASTPGGRNQPQHF; CDR3 DNA: TGTGCCAGCACCCCGGGAGGGAGGAATCAGCCCCAGCATTTT
CDR3 length: 14; V gene: TRBV6-5; D gene: TRBD1; clone size: few; J gene: TRBJ2-7; CDR3 protein: CASSSGTGGYEQYF; CDR3 DNA: TGTGCCAGCAGTTCCGGGACAGGGGGTTACGAGCAGTACTTC
CDR3 length: 13; V gene: TRBV7-2; D gene: .; clone size: .; J gene: TRBJ1-5; CDR3 protein: CASSLALGGPQHF; CDR3 DNA: TGTGCCAGCAGCTTAGCCCTAGGTGGGCCCCAGCATTTT
CDR3 length: 15; V gene: TRBV18; D gene: TRBD2; clone size: .; J gene: TRBJ2-5; CDR3 protein: CASSPRGLATETQYF; CDR3 DNA: TGTGCCAGCTCACCACGGGGACTAGCGACAGAGACCCAGTACTTC
CDR3 length: 18; V gene: TRBV29-1; D gene: .; clone size: .; J gene: TRBJ2-3; CDR3 protein: CSGQENLRTGLGTDTQYF; CDR3 DNA: TGCAGCGGACAGGAAAACTTGCGCACGGGTTTGGGCACAGATACGCAGTATTTT
CDR3 length: 10; V gene: TRBV29-1; D gene: .; clone size: .; J gene: TRBJ1-2; CDR3 protein: CSVVNYGYTF; CDR3 DNA: TGCAGCGTTGTAAACTATGGCTACACCTTC
CDR3 length: 14; V gene: TRBV30; D gene: .; clone size: few; J gene: TRBJ1-4; CDR3 protein: CAWSGQPTNEKLFF; CDR3 DNA: TGTGCCTGGAGCGGACAGCCAACTAATGAAAAACTGTTTTTT
CDR3 length: 12; V gene: TRBV5-6; D gene: .; clone size: .; J gene: TRBJ1-2; CDR3 protein: CASTTWATGYTF; CDR3 DNA: TGTGCCAGCACTACCTGGGCCACAGGCTACACCTTC
CDR3 length: 15; V gene: TRBV4-3; D gene: TRBD1; clone size: few; J gene: TRBJ2-7; CDR3 protein: CASSQDVRQGDEQYF; CDR3 DNA: TGCGCCAGCAGCCAAGACGTCCGGCAGGGGGACGAGCAGTACTTC
CDR3 length: 14; V gene: TRBV6-1; D gene: .; clone size: few; J gene: TRBJ2-3; CDR3 protein: CASSVSRVTDTQYF; CDR3 DNA: TGTGCCAGCAGTGTTAGCAGGGTAACAGATACGCAGTATTTT
CDR3 length: 13; V gene: TRBV5-1; D gene: .; clone size: .; J gene: TRBJ2-5; CDR3 protein: CASSSQGEGTQYF; CDR3 DNA: TGCGCCAGCAGCTCCCAGGGTGAAGGGACCCAGTACTTC
CDR3 length: 12; V gene: TRBV10-3; D gene: TRBD1; clone size: .; J gene: TRBJ2-7; CDR3 protein: CAIGQGSYEQYF; CDR3 DNA: TGTGCCATTGGACAGGGGTCCTACGAGCAGTACTTC
CDR3 length: 15; V gene: TRBV6-1; D gene: .; clone size: few; J gene: TRBJ1-1; CDR3 protein: CASSQRNRDPTEAFF; CDR3 DNA: TGTGCCAGCAGTCAGAGAAACAGGGACCCCACTGAAGCTTTCTTT
CDR3 length: 14; V gene: TRBV28; D gene: TRBD1; clone size: .; J gene: TRBJ1-1; CDR3 protein: CASSFRQGWTEAFF; CDR3 DNA: TGTGCCAGCAGTTTCAGACAGGGGTGGACTGAAGCTTTCTTT
CDR3 length: 17; V gene: TRBV4-1; D gene: TRBD2; clone size: .; J gene: TRBJ2-1; CDR3 protein: CASSHKLSGRALGEQFF; CDR3 DNA: TGCGCCAGCAGCCACAAACTTAGCGGGAGGGCACTCGGAGAGCAGTTCTTC
CDR3 length: 15; V gene: TRBV7-2; D gene: .; clone size: .; J gene: TRBJ1-6; CDR3 protein: CASSLVRTTNSPLHF; CDR3 DNA: TGTGCCAGCAGCTTAGTCCGGACAACTAATTCACCCCTCCACTTT
CDR3 length: 11; V gene: TRBV10-2; D gene: .; clone size: medium-sized; J gene: TRBJ2-7; CDR3 protein: CASSETHEQYF; CDR3 DNA: TGCGCCAGCAGTGAAACACACGAGCAGTACTTC
CDR3 length: 16; V gene: TRBV7-2; D gene: TRBD1; clone size: few; J gene: TRBJ1-5; CDR3 protein: CASSPRTGDSGQPQHF; CDR3 DNA: TGTGCCAGCAGCCCTAGGACAGGCGATTCGGGTCAGCCCCAGCATTTT
CDR3 length: 14; V gene: TRBV2; D gene: TRBD2; clone size: .; J gene: TRBJ2-7; CDR3 protein: CASRTGGSGYEQYF; CDR3 DNA: TGTGCCAGCCGCACGGGGGGTAGTGGCTACGAGCAGTACTTC
CDR3 length: 15; V gene: TRBV10-2; D gene: TRBD1; clone size: .; J gene: TRBJ1-2; CDR3 protein: CASSDLRTGERGYTF; CDR3 DNA: TGCGCCAGCAGTGACCTCCGGACAGGGGAGCGTGGCTACACCTTC
CDR3 length: 13; V gene: TRBV5-1; D gene: .; clone size: .; J gene: TRBJ2-5; CDR3 protein: CASSMGLGETQYF; CDR3 DNA: TGCGCCAGCAGCATGGGACTTGGGGAGACCCAGTACTTC
CDR3 length: 13; V gene: TRBV19; D gene: .; clone size: .; J gene: TRBJ2-7; CDR3 protein: CASSIARSYEQYF; CDR3 DNA: TGTGCCAGTAGTATAGCTCGGTCCTACGAGCAGTACTTC
CDR3 length: 14; V gene: TRBV6-1; D gene: .; clone size: few; J gene: TRBJ1-4; CDR3 protein: CASSEDFRDIRLFF; CDR3 DNA: TGTGCCAGCAGTGAAGACTTTCGTGACATCCGACTGTTTTTT